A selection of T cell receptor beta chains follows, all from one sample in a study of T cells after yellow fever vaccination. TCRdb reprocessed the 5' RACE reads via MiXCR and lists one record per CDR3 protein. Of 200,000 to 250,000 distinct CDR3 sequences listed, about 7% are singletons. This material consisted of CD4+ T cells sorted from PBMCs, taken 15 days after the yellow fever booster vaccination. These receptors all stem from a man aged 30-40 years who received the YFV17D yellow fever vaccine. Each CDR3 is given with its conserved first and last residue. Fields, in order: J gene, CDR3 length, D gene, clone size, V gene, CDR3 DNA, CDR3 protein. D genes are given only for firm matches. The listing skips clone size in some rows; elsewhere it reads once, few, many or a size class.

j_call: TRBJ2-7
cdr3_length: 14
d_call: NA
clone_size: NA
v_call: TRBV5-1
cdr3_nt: TGCGCCAGCAGCGCCACCCAGGGGTTCTACGAGCAGTACTTC
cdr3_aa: CASSATQGFYEQYF

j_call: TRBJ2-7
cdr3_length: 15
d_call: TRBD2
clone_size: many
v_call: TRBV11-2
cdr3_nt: TGTGCCAGCAGCTTGAGACTAGCGAAATCCTACGAGCAGTACTTC
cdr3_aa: CASSLRLAKSYEQYF

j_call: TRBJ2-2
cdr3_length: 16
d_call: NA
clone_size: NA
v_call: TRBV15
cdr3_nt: TGTGCCACCAGCAGAGGGCTAGCGAGAAACACCGGGGAGCTGTTTTTT
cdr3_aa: CATSRGLARNTGELFF

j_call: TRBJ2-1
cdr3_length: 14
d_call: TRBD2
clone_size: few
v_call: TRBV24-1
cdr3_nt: TGTGCCACATCCGGCGGGAGCTCCTACAATGAGCAGTTCTTC
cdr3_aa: CATSGGSSYNEQFF

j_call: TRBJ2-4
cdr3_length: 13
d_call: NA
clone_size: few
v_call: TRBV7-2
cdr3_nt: TGTGCCAGCAGCTTATCAAGACAAAACATTCAGTACTTC
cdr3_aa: CASSLSRQNIQYF

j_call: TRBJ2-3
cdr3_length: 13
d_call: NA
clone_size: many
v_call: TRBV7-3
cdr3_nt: TGTGCCAGCAGCCTACCCGGCACAGATACGCAGTATTTT
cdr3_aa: CASSLPGTDTQYF

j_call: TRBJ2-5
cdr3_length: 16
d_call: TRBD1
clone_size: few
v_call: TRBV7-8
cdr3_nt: TGTGCCAGCAGCTCCAGGTGGGGGACAGTTCAAGAGACCCAGTACTTC
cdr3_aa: CASSSRWGTVQETQYF

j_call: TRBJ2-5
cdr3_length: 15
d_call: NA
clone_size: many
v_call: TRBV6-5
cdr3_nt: TGTGCCAGCAGTTCAACCATCGGCAGGAGAGAGACCCAGTACTTC
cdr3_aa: CASSSTIGRRETQYF

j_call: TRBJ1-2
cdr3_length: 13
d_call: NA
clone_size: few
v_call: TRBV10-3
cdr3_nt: TGTGCCATCAGTCGCACAGGGATCAATGACTACACCTTC
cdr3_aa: CAISRTGINDYTF

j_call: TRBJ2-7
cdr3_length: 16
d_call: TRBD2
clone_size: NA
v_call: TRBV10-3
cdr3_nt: TGTGCCATCAGTCCGGGACTAGCGGGAAACTCCTACGAGCAGTACTTC
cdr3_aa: CAISPGLAGNSYEQYF

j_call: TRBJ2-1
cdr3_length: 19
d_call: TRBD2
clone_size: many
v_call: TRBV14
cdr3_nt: TGTGCCAGCAGCCAGCTAGCGGGAGGGCCTGGAGGCTCCTACAATGAGCAGTTCTTC
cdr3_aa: CASSQLAGGPGGSYNEQFF

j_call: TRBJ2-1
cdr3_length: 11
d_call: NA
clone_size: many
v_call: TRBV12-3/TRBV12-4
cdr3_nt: TGTGCCAGCAGTCCGGACAAAGAGCAGTTCTTC
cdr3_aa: CASSPDKEQFF

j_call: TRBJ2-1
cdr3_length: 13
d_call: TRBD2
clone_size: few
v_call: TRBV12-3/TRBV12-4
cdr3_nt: TGTGCCAGCAGACCTAGCGGGAACAATGAGCAGTTCTTC
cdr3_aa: CASRPSGNNEQFF

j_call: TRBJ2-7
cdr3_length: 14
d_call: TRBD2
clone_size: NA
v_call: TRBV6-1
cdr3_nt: TGTGCCAGCAGAAAAACTAGCGGGGGCTACGAGCAGTACTTC
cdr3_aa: CASRKTSGGYEQYF

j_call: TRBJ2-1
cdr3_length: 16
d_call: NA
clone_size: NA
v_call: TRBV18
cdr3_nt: TGTGCCAGCTCACCACGAGGAGACGGATCCTACAATGAGCAGTTCTTC
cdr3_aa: CASSPRGDGSYNEQFF

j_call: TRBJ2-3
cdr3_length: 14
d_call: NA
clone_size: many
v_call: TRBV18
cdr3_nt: TGTGCCAGCTCACGGACACGGGGCACAGATACGCAGTATTTT
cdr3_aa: CASSRTRGTDTQYF

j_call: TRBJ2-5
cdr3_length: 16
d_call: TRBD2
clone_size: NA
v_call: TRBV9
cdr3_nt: TGTGCCAGCAACCCCACCGGAGTAGCGGGAGTCGAGACCCAGTACTTC
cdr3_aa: CASNPTGVAGVETQYF

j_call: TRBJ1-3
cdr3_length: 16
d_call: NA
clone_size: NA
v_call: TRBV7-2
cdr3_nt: TGTGCCAGCAGCTTAGCAGGGGGAACAGGCGGAAACACCATATATTTT
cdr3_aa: CASSLAGGTGGNTIYF

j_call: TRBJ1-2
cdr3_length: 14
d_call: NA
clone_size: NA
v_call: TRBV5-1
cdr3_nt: TGCGCCAGCAGCTTTGAGGCTATGACCTATGTCTACACCTTC
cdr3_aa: CASSFEAMTYVYTF

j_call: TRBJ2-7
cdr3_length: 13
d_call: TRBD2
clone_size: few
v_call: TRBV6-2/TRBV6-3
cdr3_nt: TGTGCCAGCCACCTAGCGGGGGCCTACGAGCAGTACTTC
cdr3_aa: CASHLAGAYEQYF

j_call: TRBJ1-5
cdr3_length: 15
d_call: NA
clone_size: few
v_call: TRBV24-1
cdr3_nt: TGTGCCACCAGTGTCCTTCCCGGGTGGGATCAGCCCCAGCATTTT
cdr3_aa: CATSVLPGWDQPQHF

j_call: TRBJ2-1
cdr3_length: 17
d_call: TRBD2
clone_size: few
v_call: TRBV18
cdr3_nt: TGTGCCAGCTCACCAAACCCCGGGACTAGCGGGATCAGCGAGCAGTTCTTC
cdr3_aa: CASSPNPGTSGISEQFF

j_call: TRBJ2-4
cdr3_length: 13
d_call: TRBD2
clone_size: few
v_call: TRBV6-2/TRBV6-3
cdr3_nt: TGTGCCAGCAGTTACCGATTGGCTAGCGGGTGGTCCTTC
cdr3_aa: CASSYRLASGWSF

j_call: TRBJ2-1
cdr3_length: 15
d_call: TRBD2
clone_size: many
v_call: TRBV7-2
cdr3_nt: TGTGCCAGCAGCTTAGGGAGCGGGGACTACAATGAGCAGTTCTTC
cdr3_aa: CASSLGSGDYNEQFF

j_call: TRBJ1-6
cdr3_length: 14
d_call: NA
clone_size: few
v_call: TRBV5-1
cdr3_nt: TGCGCCAGCCGGGACGGCTCCTATAATTCACCCCTCCACTTT
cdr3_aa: CASRDGSYNSPLHF

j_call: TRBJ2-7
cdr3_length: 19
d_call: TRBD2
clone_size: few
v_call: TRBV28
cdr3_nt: TGTGCCAGCAGCCGTACGAGGGGGCGGGAGGGTTTCCGGCCCTACGAGCAGTACTTC
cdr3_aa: CASSRTRGREGFRPYEQYF

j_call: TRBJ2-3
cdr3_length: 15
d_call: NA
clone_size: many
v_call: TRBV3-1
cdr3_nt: TGTGCCAGCAGCCAAGTCCTGACCCCCTCAGATACGCAGTATTTT
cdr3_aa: CASSQVLTPSDTQYF

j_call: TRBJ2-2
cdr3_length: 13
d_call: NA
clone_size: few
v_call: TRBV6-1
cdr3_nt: TGTGCCACACGGACGGGAAACACCGGGGAGCTGTTTTTT
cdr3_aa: CATRTGNTGELFF

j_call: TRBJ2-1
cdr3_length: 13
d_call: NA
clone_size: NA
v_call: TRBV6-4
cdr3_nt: TGTGCCAGCAGTGACGCGAAGGGGAGGAGGCAGTTCTTC
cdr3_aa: CASSDAKGRRQFF

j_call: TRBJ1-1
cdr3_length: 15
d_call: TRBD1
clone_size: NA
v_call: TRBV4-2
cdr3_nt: TGTGCCAGCAGCCAGGTGACAGGGGGGGATCCTGAAGCTTTCTTT
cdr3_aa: CASSQVTGGDPEAFF

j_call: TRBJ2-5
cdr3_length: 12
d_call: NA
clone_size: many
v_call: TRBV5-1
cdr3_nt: TGCGCCAGCAGCTTAGGGAAAGAGACCCAGTACTTC
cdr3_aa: CASSLGKETQYF

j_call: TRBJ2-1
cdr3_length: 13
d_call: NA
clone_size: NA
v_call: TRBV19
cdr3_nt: TGTGCCAGTAGTATAGATCAAGGCGGGACCCGGTTCTTC
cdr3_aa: CASSIDQGGTRFF